This TCR beta chain was recovered during a study of monozygotic twins with cystic fibrosis. Findings and limits, study-wide: Low clonality (median around 0.009) suggested a mostly naive repertoire. Monozygotic CF twin pairs shared significantly more nucleotide-identical clonotypes than unrelated CF individuals did. J usage was most co-twin-similar in 8 of 16 pairs, V in 13.

Germline-derived CDR1 and CDR2 are MDHEN and SYDVKM. With V trimmed by 2 bases and J by 4 bases, 20 bases remained unmatched. CDR3 length equals 20 residues. Clones were read by immunoSEQ multiplex PCR, and TCRdb kept only the in-frame ones, dropping some. The sample holds some 31,000 clones; around four fifths are singletons and the top ten take over 0.7%. Worth noting for this clone: Its antigen is currently unknown.

The sequence derives from a girl aged 2 to 10 with cystic fibrosis. The sequenced material came from blood. This rearrangement joins TRBV28 to TRBJ1-5; 7 bases are shared with TRBD1. The CDR3 loop is CASSLLPQGRGRVENQPQHF. In DNA form, the CDR3 reads TGTGCCAGCAGTTTACTGCCCCAGGGGAGGGGGCGCGTTGAAAATCAGCCCCAGCATTTT.